A single sample gave rise to the 27 T cell receptor beta chains below, sequenced in a study of naive and memory T cell subsets. The beta constant-region primer was an equimolar mix of two oligonucleotides covering TRBC1 and TRBC2. The ligated cDNA underwent four PCR rounds using SP2 and nested alpha and beta constant-region primers. TCRdb processed the UMI-ligation and nested PCR reads anew with MiXCR; each CDR3 protein has one entry. The sample shows about 120,000 distinct CDR3 sequences, roughly 36% of them seen only once. The sequenced material came from central memory CD4+ T cells from blood. All receptors derive from a human donor in good health.

The chain recombines TRBV2 with TRBJ2-7; D not certain. Germline-derived CDR1 and CDR2 are SNHLY and FYNNEI. V lost 2 bases and J lost 2, with 4 bases in between. This CDR3 contains 12 residues. In nucleotides, the CDR3 is TGTGCCAGCAGTGAACAGGCCTACGAGCAGTACTTC. This sequence encodes CASSEQAYEQYF.

The chain combines TRBV6-1 with TRBJ2-7, with D perhaps being TRBD1 or TRBD2 (5 bases each). Between the trimmed V and J ends, which lost 6 bases and 3 bases, there was a span of 12 bases. This CDR3 region has 13 residues. Germline assignment: CDR1 MNHNS and CDR2 SASEGT. In DNA, the CDR3 is TGTGCCAGCAGCCCGGGACGGCTCTACGAGCAGTACTTC. Amino acids: CASSPGRLYEQYF.

This clonotype was detected a few times. This chain connects TRBV12-3 or TRBV12-4 to TRBJ1-5; D unresolved. This CDR3 has 14 amino acids. Trimming stripped 6 bases from V and 2 bases from J, with 11 bases between. This CDR3 reads CASSSDVRNQPQHF. The DNA for the CDR3 is TGTGCCAGCAGCTCGGACGTACGCAATCAGCCCCAGCATTTT.

The V call is TRBV5-1, the J call TRBJ2-1; 11 bases are shared with TRBD2. V gave up 4 bases and J gave up 0 bases; unmatched junction bases: 6. The CDR3 length is 17 residues. Germline CDR1 reads SGHRS; CDR2 reads YFSETQ. The CDR3 region has the DNA TGCGCCAGCAGCGTCGGGACTAGCGGAAGCTCCTACAATGAGCAGTTCTTC. The encoded protein is CASSVGTSGSSYNEQFF.

A single count supports this clonotype. J is TRBJ2-5 and V is TRBV11-2, with a weak D call TRBD2 (6 bases). The CDR3 has 15 amino acids. Trimming took off 1 base at V and 5 bases at J, with 14 bases between the two ends. Germline V gives CDR1 SGHAT, CDR2 FQNNGV. CDR3 DNA: TGTGCCAGCAGCTTAGGGGCTAGCGCCGTGGAGACCCAGTACTTC. It encodes CASSLGASAVETQYF. Looking up the rest from reference TRBV11-2 and TRBJ2-5 gives the full variable domain: EAGVAQSPRYKIIEKRQSVAFWCNPISGHATLYWYQQILGQGPKLLIQFQNNGVVDDSQLPKDRFSAERLKGVDSTLKIQPAKLEDSAVYLCASSLGASAVETQYFGPGTRLLVL.

The gene calls are TRBV4-3 and TRBJ1-1; 7 positions agree with TRBD1. The CDR3 extends over 16 amino acids. The V segment lost 6 bases and the J segment 5 bases; nucleotides outside the gene matches: 15. Looked up from germline, CDR1 is LGHNA and CDR2 is YSLEER. CDR3 protein: CASRNRPQGIGTEAFF. CDR3 nucleotide sequence: TGCGCCAGCAGAAACCGTCCACAGGGGATTGGGACTGAAGCTTTCTTT.

This clonotype was counted only a few times. The V gene is TRBV4-1, the J gene TRBJ2-5, with 11 bases fitting TRBD2. This CDR3 has 16 amino acids. In germline, CDR1 is MGHRA, CDR2 YSYEKL. V shed 4 bases and J 3 bases; nucleotides not matched to a gene: 7. CDR3 amino acids: CASSPLLAGVKETQYF. The CDR3 DNA reads as TGCGCCAGCAGCCCTCTACTAGCGGGAGTGAAAGAGACCCAGTACTTC.

The rearrangement links TRBV29-1 to TRBJ2-1; the D gene is possibly TRBD1 (6 bases). The V gene's germline CDR1 is SQVTM and CDR2 ANQGSEA. The CDR3 length is 9 residues. Trimming cost V 4 bases and J 13 bases, with 8 bases left between them. The CDR3 here is CSVGQEQFF. CDR3 sequence (DNA): TGCAGCGTTGGACAGGAACAGTTCTTC.

In its sample, this clonotype was seen a few times. The genes are TRBV11-2 and TRBJ2-3; 8 positions agree with TRBD2. The germline gives CDR1 SGHAT, CDR2 FQNNGV. CDR3 length: 15 residues. V dropped 2 bases and J dropped 0; count of bases not matched to a gene: 1. Here the CDR3 reads CASSLPSGSTDTQYF. In nucleotides, the CDR3 is TGTGCCAGCAGCTTACCTAGCGGGAGCACAGATACGCAGTATTTT.

The chain employs TRBV3-1 and TRBJ1-2; a weak D match, TRBD1 (6 bases). Deletions cut 2 bases from V and 2 bases from J, with 12 bases between. In germline, CDR1 is LGHDT, CDR2 YNNKEL (reference sequence). The CDR3 runs 15 residues. This CDR3 reads CASSQTQGSNYGYTF. CDR3 bases: TGTGCCAGCAGCCAAACACAGGGATCAAACTATGGCTACACCTTC.

This clonotype showed up just a few times. This rearrangement joins TRBV6-2 or TRBV6-3 to TRBJ2-6; possible D gene TRBD1, 6 bases. V lost 3 bases and J lost 6, with 36 bases in between. The CDR3 loop spans 23 amino acids. The germline CDR1 and CDR2 sequences are MNHEY and SVGEGT. In DNA, the CDR3 is TGTGCCAGCAGTTATTATGGTTACCCCTCCGGGACAAGGAAAATTGGCACGGCCAACGTCCTGACTTTC. It codes for CASSYYGYPSGTRKIGTANVLTF.

The sample holds a few counts of this clonotype. This rearrangement joins TRBV14 to TRBJ1-1, with D perhaps matching TRBD1 (5 bases). The V gene lost 2 bases and the J gene lost 7 bases, with 8 bases spanning the gap. The CDR3 covers 12 residues. Germline CDR1 SGHDN, CDR2 FVKESK. The chain's CDR3 is CASSQWGFEAFF. The CDR3 DNA is TGTGCCAGCAGCCAATGGGGCTTTGAAGCTTTCTTT.

This clonotype was detected many times. J is TRBJ2-5 and V is TRBV24-1; perhaps TRBD1 as D (6 bases). From germline, CDR1 is KGHDR and CDR2 SFDVKD. The CDR3 has 13 residues. V dropped 1 base and J dropped 4 bases, with 6 bases sitting between them. The CDR3 spells CATSDFRGETQYF. In nucleotides, the CDR3 is TGTGCCACCAGTGATTTCAGGGGAGAGACCCAGTACTTC.

This chain joins TRBV28 and TRBJ2-1; maybe TRBD1 (6 bases). Deletions cut 6 bases from V and 11 bases from J, with 14 bases between. The germline V gene encodes CDR1 MDHEN and CDR2 SYDVKM. This CDR3 region has 12 residues. CDR3 nucleotide sequence: TGTGCCAGCAGCAAATCCCGGGACAAGCAGTTCTTC. Encoded protein: CASSKSRDKQFF.

The chain links TRBV11-1 to TRBJ2-2; unclear D gene. CDR3 size: 13 residues. Trimming shortened V by 2 bases and J by 5 bases, and 6 bases separated the two germline ends. Germline CDR1 reads SGHAT; CDR2 reads FQDESV (reference sequence). CDR3 coding DNA: TGTGCCAGCAGCTTAAAACGGACCGGGGAGCTGTTTTTT. This gives the protein CASSLKRTGELFF.

This CDR3 is CASSVGVAGGPQFF. As DNA, the CDR3 is TGTGCCAGCAGCGTAGGGGTAGCGGGAGGGCCGCAGTTCTTC. The V gene is TRBV9, the J gene TRBJ2-1; 11 nucleotides agree with TRBD2. With V trimmed by 0 bases and J by 12 bases, 5 bases remained unmatched. The germline CDR1 and CDR2 sequences are SGDLS and YYNGEE. This CDR3 is 14 amino acids long.

This chain uses TRBV7-3 with TRBJ2-2, with D tentatively TRBD1 (5 bases). Trimming removed 7 bases at V and 8 bases at J, with 14 bases between. From germline, CDR1 is SGHTA and CDR2 FQGTGA. The CDR3 has 13 residues. For the CDR3, the DNA is TGTGCCAGCAAAGGAGCAGGGTCTGGGGAGCTGTTTTTT. As protein: CASKGAGSGELFF.

This clonotype was seen only a few times. The DNA for the CDR3 is TGTGCCAGCTCACCATTACTAGCGGGCACTTCCTACAATGAGCAGTTCTTC. It codes for CASSPLLAGTSYNEQFF. The V call is TRBV18, the J call TRBJ2-1, with 9 nucleotides matching TRBD2. CDR1 is KGHSH, CDR2 LQKENI, per germline. The CDR3 spans 17 residues. V dropped 2 bases and J dropped 1; count of bases not matched to a gene: 6.

The V and J genes are TRBV28 and TRBJ2-7; the D call may be TRBD1 or TRBD2 (5 bases each). CDR1 and CDR2 (germline): MDHEN, SYDVKM. The CDR3 sequence is 12 residues long. The germline V and J ends were trimmed by 6 bases and 6 bases, with 12 bases remaining between them. The CDR3 DNA reads as TGTGCCAGCAGACAGGCCCGGGGCGAGCAGTACTTC. Protein product: CASRQARGEQYF.

This clonotype was seen just once. The chain recombines TRBV20-1 with TRBJ1-5, with TRBD1 identical over 8 bases. The trim removed 4 bases at V and 6 bases at J, leaving 8 bases unmatched. CDR3 length: 14 amino acids. The germline CDR1 and CDR2 sequences are DFQATT and SNEGSKA (reference sequence). The DNA of the CDR3 is TGCAGTGCTAACAGACAGGGGCACAGTCAGCCCCAGCATTTT. Its translation is CSANRQGHSQPQHF.

This clonotype was observed many times. The rearrangement links TRBV7-2 to TRBJ2-3; unclear D gene. The V and J ends lost 0 bases and 4 bases respectively, with 8 bases between them. From germline, CDR1 is SGHTA and CDR2 FQGNSA. The CDR3 totals 14 residues. The chain's CDR3 is CASSLASQSDTQYF. DNA for the CDR3: TGTGCCAGCAGCTTAGCTTCCCAGTCAGATACGCAGTATTTT.

The chain combines TRBV7-2 with TRBJ2-2, with D possibly being TRBD2 (6 bases). V was clipped by 0 bases and J by 7 bases, with 21 bases between them. The germline CDR1 and CDR2 sequences are SGHTA and FQGNSA. This CDR3 is built from 18 residues. The CDR3 DNA is TGTGCCAGCAGCTTAGCGCTGACTAAGGCCGGGAGAGGCGGGGAGCTGTTTTTT. Its protein product is CASSLALTKAGRGGELFF.

This clonotype turned up a few times. V and J are TRBV24-1 and TRBJ2-2; 7 nucleotides agree with TRBD2. The germline V gene has CDR1 KGHDR and CDR2 SFDVKD. The CDR3 is 14 amino acids. The V gene end was trimmed by 9 bases and the J gene end by 5 bases; junction bases not matched to a gene: 8. CDR3 sequence reads: CATRSSGGTGELFF. The CDR3, as DNA: TGTGCCACCCGAAGCTCGGGGGGTACCGGGGAGCTGTTTTTT.

This sequence joins TRBV6-5 and TRBJ2-5; 9 positions agree with TRBD1. The germline gives CDR1 MNHEY, CDR2 SVGAGI. With V trimmed by 10 bases and J by 3 bases, 12 bases remained unmatched. The length of the CDR3 is 15 residues. CDR3 nucleotides: TGTGCCACCCTGAGGGTAGGGACAGGGAAAGAGACCCAGTACTTC. Amino acid sequence: CATLRVGTGKETQYF.

The chain couples TRBV6-5 to TRBJ2-7, with unresolved D. This CDR3 is 15 amino acids long. Deletions cut 0 bases from V and 1 base from J, with 10 bases between. Germline CDR1 and CDR2: MNHEY and SVGAGI. The CDR3 DNA reads TGTGCCAGCAGTTACTCGGGAATAGGGTCCTACGAGCAGTACTTC. It translates to CASSYSGIGSYEQYF.

J is TRBJ2-1 and V is TRBV5-1; 12 bases line up with TRBD2. The germline V gene encodes CDR1 SGHRS and CDR2 YFSETQ. The CDR3 covers 15 residues. With V trimmed by 1 base and J by 9 bases, 5 bases remained unmatched. The CDR3 sequence is CASSLTSGRSVEQFF. The CDR3 coding sequence is TGCGCCAGCAGCTTGACTAGCGGGAGGAGTGTTGAGCAGTTCTTC.

Here the CDR3 DNA reads TGTGCCAGCAGCCTCAGCTTACCGGGGGGCTACACCTTC. Its translation is CASSLSLPGGYTF. V is TRBV12-3 or TRBV12-4 and J is TRBJ1-2; D not resolved. The CDR3 has 13 residues. V was trimmed by 6 bases and J by 8 bases, leaving 16 bases between them.